The next 3 T cell receptor beta chains were all read from a single sample in a study of regulatory T cells in long-lasting Graves disease. Both iRepertoire HTBI primers and Arm-PCR of CDR3 regions were used to build the TCR beta libraries. TCRdb re-called the multiplex PCR reads with MiXCR, one entry per CDR3 protein. The repertoire holds 350,000 to 550,000 distinct CDR3 sequences, with around 15% as singletons. Specified time point: newly diagnosed GD, antithyroid drugs for less than 3 months. There was RNA extracted from PBMCs, and the TCR library was made from it. These data were also filed under a second study, of T cells in Graves' hyperthyroidism and ophthalmopathy.

The sequenced sample was peripheral blood mononuclear cells (PBMCs), obtained at new diagnosis, from a patient treated with antithyroid drugs. All receptors come from a woman aged 50 to 60 with Graves disease.

This clonotype was recorded a few times. This sequence joins TRBV4-1 and TRBJ2-1, with D possibly matching TRBD1 (6 bases). Trimming shortened V by 0 bases and J by 7 bases, and 13 bases separated the two germline ends. Germline V gene data show CDR1 as MGHRA and CDR2 as YSYEKL. The CDR3 has 15 amino acids. As DNA, the CDR3 is TGCGCCAGCAGCCAAGAGGGACATGGCAGGAATGAGCAGTTCTTC. Its protein is CASSQEGHGRNEQFF.

A few counts support this clonotype. This chain connects TRBV29-1 to TRBJ2-5; TRBD2 is a possible D gene (5 bases). V lost 3 bases and J 2 bases, leaving 13 bases between the germline ends. This CDR3 comprises 14 residues. Germline CDR1 reads SQVTM; CDR2 reads ANQGSEA. CDR3 coding DNA: TGCAGCGTTGACGGAGGTCTCGTGCAAGAGACCCAGTACTTC. Its protein product is CSVDGGLVQETQYF.

At least ten counts were recorded for this clonotype. The V and J genes are TRBV28 and TRBJ2-2; D is unclear. The CDR3 extends over 17 amino acids. V lost 3 bases and J 7 bases, leaving 21 bases between the germline ends. From germline, CDR1 is MDHEN and CDR2 SYDVKM. CDR3 sequence reads: CASSFTTPPGPGGELFF. CDR3 nucleotide sequence: TGTGCCAGCAGTTTCACCACACCCCCGGGCCCGGGCGGGGAGCTGTTTTTT.